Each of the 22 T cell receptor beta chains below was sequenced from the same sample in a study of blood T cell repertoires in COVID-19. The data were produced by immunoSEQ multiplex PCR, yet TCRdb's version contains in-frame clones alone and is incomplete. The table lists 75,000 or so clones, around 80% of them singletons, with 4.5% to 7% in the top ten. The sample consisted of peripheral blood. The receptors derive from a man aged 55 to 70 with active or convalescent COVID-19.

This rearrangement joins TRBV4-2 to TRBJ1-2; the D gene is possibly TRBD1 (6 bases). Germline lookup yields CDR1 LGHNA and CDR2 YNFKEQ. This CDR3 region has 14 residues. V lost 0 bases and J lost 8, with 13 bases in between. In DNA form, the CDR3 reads TGTGCCAGCAGCCAAGATCAGGGGACTAGGGGCTACACCTTC. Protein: CASSQDQGTRGYTF.

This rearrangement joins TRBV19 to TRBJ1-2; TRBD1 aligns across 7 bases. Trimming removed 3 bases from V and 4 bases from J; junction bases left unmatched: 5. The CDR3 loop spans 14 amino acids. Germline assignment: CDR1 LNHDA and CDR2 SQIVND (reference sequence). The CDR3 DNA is TGTGCCAGTAGTATCGGGACAGATGTCTATGGCTACACCTTC. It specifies CASSIGTDVYGYTF.

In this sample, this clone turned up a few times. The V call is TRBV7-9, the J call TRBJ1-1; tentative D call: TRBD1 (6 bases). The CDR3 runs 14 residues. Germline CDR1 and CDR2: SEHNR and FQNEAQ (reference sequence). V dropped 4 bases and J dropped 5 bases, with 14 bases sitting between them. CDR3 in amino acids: CASSYQDRRTEAFF. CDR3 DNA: TGTGCCAGCAGCTACCAGGACAGACGGACTGAAGCTTTCTTT.

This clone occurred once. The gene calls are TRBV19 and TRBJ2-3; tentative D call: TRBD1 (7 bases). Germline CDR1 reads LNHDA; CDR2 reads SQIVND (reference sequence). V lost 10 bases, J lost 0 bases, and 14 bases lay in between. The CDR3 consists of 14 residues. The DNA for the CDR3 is TGTGCCACCGCGGGACAGCCTAGCACAGATACGCAGTATTTT. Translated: CATAGQPSTDTQYF.

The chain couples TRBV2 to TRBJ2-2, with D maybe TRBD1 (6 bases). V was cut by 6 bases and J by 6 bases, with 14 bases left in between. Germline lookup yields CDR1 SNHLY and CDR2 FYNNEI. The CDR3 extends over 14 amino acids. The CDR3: CASRPQGRSGELFF. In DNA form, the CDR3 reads TGTGCCAGCAGGCCCCAGGGGCGGTCCGGGGAGCTGTTTTTT.

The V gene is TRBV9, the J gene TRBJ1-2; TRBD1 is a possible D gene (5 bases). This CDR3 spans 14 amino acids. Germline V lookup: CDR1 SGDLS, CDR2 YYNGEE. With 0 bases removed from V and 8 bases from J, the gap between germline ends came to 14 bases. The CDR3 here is CASSVGASGVGYTF. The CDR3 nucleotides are TGTGCCAGCAGCGTAGGGGCGTCGGGGGTCGGCTACACCTTC.

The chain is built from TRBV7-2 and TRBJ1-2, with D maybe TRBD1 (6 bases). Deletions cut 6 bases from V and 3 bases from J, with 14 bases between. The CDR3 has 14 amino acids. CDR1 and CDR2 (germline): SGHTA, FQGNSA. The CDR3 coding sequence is TGTGCCAGCAGGTCATACAGGGCGGACTATGGCTACACCTTC. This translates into CASRSYRADYGYTF.

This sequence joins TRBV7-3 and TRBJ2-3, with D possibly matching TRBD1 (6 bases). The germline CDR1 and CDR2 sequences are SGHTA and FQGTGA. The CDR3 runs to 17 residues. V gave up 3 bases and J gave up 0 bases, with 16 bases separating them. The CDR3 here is CASSFPSTGASTDTQYF. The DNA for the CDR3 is TGTGCCAGCAGCTTCCCCTCGACAGGAGCCAGCACAGATACGCAGTATTTT.

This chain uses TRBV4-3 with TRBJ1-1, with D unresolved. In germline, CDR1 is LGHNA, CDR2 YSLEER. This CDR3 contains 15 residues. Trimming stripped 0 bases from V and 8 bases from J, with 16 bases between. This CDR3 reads CASSQDREVAGEAFF. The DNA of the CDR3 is TGCGCCAGCAGCCAAGATCGTGAGGTCGCGGGGGAAGCTTTCTTT.

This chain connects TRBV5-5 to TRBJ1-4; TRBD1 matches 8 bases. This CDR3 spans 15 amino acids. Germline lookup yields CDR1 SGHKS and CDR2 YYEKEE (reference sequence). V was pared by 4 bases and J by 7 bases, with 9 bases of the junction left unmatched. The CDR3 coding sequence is TGTGCCAGCAGCATCACAGGGGGAGGTACTGAAAAACTGTTTTTT. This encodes CASSITGGGTEKLFF. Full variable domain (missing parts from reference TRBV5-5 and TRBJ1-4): DAGVTQSPTHLIKTRGQQVTLRCSPISGHKSVSWYQQVLGQGPQFIFQYYEKEERGRGNFPDRFSARQFPNYSSELNVNALLLGDSALYLCASSITGGGTEKLFFGSGTQLSVL.

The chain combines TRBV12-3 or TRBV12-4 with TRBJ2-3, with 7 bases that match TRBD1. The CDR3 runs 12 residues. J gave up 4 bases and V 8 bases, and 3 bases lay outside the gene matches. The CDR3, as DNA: TGTGCCAGCTTCGGACAGGCAGATACGCAGTATTTT. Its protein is CASFGQADTQYF.

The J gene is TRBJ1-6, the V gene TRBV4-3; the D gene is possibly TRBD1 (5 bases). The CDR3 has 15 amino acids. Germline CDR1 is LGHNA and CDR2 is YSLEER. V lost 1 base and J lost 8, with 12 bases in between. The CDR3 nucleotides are TGCGCCAGCAGCCAAGTAAGGCGGGGGGATTCACCCCTCCACTTT. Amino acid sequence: CASSQVRRGDSPLHF.

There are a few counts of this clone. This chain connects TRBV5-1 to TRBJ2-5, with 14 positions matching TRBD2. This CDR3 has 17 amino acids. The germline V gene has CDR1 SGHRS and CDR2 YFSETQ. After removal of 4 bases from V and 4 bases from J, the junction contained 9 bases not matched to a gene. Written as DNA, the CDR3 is TGCGCCAGCAGCCCCGGACTAGCGGGGGGCCTAGGAGAGACCCAGTACTTC. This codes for CASSPGLAGGLGETQYF.

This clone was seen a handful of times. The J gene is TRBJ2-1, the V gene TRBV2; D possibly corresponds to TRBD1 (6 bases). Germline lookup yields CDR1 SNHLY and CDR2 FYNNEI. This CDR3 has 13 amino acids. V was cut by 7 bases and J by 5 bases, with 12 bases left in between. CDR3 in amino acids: CASIYPGDNEQFF. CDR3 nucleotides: TGTGCCAGCATTTATCCAGGGGACAATGAGCAGTTCTTC. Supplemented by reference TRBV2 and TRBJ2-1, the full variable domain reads EPEVTQTPSHQVTQMGQEVILRCVPISNHLYFYWYRQILGQKVEFLVSFYNNEISEKSEIFDDQFSVERPDGSNFTLKIRSTKLEDSAMYFCASIYPGDNEQFFGPGTRLTVL.

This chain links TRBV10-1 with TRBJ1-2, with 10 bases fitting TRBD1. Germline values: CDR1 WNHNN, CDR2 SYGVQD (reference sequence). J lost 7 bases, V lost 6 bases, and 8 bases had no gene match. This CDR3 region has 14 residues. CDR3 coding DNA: TGCGCCAGCAGCCCCGGGACAGGGGTTGCTGGCTACACCTTC. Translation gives CASSPGTGVAGYTF.

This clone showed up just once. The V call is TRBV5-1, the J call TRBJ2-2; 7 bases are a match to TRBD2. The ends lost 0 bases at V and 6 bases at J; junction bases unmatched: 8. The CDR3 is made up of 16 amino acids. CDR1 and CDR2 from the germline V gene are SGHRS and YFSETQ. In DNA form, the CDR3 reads TGCGCCAGCAGCTTGGTACTCGGGAGGATAGCCGGGGAGCTGTTTTTT. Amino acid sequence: CASSLVLGRIAGELFF.

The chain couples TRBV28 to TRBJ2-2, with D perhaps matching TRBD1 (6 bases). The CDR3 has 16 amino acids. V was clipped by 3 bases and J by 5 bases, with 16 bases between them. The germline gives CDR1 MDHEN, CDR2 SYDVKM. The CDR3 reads CASSFKVWGRTGELFF. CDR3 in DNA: TGTGCCAGCAGTTTTAAGGTCTGGGGGCGGACCGGGGAGCTGTTTTTT.

This CDR3 reads CASSSTTTGQVFPFSGYTF. The CDR3 DNA is TGTGCCAGCAGCTCTACGACCACGGGACAGGTCTTCCCTTTTTCAGGCTACACCTTC. The V gene is TRBV5-6, the J gene TRBJ1-2; 8 bases match TRBD1. The CDR3 covers 19 residues. With V trimmed by 3 bases and J by 8 bases, 24 bases remained unmatched. Germline assignment: CDR1 SGHDT and CDR2 YYEEEE. Full variable domain (rest looked up from reference TRBV5-6 and TRBJ1-2): DAGVTQSPTHLIKTRGQQVTLRCSPKSGHDTVSWYQQALGQGPQFIFQYYEEEERQRGNFPDRFSGHQFPNYSSELNVNALLLGDSALYLCASSSTTTGQVFPFSGYTFGSGTRLTVV.

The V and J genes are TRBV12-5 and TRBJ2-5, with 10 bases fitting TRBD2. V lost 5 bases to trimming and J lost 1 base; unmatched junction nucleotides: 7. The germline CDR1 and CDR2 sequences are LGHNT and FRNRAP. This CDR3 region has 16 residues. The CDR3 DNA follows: TGTGCTAGTGGTGGTCGGACTAGCGGTCTCCAAGAGACCCAGTACTTC. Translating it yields CASGGRTSGLQETQYF.

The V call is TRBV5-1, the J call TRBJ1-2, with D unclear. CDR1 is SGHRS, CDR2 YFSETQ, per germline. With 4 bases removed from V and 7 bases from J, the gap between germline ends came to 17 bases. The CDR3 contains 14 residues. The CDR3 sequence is CASSADFVGGGYTF. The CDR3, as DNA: TGCGCCAGCAGCGCCGACTTTGTCGGCGGTGGCTACACCTTC.

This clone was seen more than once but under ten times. CDR3 DNA: TGTGCCAGCAGCCCTGGGGGGAATACAGATACGCAGTATTTT. Residues: CASSPGGNTDTQYF. The V and J genes are TRBV7-9 and TRBJ2-3, with D maybe TRBD2 (6 bases). The germline V gene has CDR1 SEHNR and CDR2 FQNEAQ (reference sequence). Trimming shortened V by 5 bases and J by 3 bases, and 12 bases separated the two germline ends. The CDR3 is 14 residues long.

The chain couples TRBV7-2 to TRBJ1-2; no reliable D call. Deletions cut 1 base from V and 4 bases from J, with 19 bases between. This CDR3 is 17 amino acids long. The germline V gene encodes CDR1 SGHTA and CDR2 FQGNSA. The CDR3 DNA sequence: TGTGCCAGCAGCTTAGATTTAGCAGGAGGCTTGAGCTATGGCTACACCTTC. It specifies CASSLDLAGGLSYGYTF.